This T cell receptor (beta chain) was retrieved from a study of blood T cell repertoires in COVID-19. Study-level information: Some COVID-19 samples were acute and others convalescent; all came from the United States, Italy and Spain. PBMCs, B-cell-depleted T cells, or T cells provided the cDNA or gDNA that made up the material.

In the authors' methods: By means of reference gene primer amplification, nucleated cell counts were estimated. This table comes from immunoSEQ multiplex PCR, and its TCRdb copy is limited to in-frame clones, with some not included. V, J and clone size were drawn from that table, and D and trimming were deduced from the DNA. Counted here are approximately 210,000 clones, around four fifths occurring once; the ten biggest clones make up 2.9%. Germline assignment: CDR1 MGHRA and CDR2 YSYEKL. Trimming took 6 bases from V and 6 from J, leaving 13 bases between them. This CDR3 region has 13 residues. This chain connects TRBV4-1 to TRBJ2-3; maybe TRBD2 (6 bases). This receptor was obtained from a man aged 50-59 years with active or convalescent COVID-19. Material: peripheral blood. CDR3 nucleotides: TGCGCCAGCAGATCGGGACTCGGCGATACGCAGTATTTT. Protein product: CASRSGLGDTQYF.